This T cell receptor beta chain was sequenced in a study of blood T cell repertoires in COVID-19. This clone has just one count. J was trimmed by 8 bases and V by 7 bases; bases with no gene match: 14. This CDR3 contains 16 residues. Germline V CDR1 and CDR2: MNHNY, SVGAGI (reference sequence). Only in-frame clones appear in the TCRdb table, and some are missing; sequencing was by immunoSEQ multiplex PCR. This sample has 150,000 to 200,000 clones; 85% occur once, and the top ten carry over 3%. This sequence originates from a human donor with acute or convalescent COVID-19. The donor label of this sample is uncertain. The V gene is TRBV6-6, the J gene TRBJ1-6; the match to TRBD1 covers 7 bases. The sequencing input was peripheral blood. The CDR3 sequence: CASIQPRGMDYSPLHF. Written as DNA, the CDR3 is TGTGCCAGCATCCAACCCAGGGGGATGGACTATTCACCCCTCCACTTT.